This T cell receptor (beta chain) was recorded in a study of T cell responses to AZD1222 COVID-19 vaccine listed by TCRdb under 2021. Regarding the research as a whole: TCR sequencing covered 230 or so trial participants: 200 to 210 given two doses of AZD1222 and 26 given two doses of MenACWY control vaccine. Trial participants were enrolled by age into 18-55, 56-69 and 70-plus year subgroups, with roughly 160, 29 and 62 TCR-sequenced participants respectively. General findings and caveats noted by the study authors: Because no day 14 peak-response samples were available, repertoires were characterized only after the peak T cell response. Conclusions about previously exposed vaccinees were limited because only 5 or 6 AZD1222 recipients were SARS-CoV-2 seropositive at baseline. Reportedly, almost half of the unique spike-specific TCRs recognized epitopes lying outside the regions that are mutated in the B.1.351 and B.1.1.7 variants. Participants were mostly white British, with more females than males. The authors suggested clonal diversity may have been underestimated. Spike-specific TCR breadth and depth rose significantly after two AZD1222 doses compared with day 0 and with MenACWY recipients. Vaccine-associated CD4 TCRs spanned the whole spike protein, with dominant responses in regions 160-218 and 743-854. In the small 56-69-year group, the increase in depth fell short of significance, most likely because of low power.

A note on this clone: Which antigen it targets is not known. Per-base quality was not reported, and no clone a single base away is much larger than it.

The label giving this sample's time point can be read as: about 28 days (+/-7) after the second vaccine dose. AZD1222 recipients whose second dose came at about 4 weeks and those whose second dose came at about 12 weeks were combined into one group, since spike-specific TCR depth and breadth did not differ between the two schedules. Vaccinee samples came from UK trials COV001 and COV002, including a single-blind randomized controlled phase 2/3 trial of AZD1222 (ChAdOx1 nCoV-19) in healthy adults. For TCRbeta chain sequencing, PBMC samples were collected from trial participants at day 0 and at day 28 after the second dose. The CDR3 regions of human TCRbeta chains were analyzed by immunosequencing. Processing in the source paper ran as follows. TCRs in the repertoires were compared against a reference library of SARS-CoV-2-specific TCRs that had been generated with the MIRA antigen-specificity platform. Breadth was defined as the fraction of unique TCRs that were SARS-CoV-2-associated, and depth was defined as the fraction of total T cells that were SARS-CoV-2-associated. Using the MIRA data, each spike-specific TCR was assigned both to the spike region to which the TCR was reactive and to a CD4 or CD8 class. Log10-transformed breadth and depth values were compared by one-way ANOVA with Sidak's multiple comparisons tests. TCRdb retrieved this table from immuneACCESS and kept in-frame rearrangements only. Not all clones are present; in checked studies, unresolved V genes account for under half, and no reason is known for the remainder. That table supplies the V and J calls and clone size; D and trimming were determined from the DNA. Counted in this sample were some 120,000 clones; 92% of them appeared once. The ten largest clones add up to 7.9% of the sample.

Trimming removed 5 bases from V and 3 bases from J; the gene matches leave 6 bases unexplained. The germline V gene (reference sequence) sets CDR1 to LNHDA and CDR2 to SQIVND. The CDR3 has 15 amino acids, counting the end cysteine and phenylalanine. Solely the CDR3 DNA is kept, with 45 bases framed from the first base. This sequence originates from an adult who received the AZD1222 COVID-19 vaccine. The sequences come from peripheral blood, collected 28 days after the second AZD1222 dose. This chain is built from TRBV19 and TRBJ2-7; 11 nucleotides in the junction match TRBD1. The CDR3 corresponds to CASSEPGQGVYEQYF. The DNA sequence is TGTGCCAGTAGTGAGCCGGGACAGGGGGTCTACGAGCAGTACTTC.